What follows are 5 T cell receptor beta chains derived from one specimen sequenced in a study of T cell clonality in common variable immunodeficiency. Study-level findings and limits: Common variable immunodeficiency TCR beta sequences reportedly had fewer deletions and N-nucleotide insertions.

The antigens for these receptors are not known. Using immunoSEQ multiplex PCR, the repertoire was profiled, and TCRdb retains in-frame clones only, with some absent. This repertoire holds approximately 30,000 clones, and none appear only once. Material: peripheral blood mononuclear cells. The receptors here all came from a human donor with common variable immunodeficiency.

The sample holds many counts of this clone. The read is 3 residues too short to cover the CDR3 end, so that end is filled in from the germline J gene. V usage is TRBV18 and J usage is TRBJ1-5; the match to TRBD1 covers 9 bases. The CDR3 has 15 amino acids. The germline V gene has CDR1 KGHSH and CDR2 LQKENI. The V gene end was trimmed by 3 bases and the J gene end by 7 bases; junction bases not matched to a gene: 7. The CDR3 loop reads CASSPRTGASQPQHF. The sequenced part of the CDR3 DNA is TGTGCCAGCTCACCCCGGACAGGGGCGAGCCAGCCC. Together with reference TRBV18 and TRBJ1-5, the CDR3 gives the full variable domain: NAGVMQNPRHLVRRRGQEARLRCSPMKGHSHVYWYRQLPEEGLKFMVYLQKENIIDESGMPKERFSAEFPKEGPSILRIQQVVRGDSAAYFCASSPRTGASQPQHFGDGTRLSIL.

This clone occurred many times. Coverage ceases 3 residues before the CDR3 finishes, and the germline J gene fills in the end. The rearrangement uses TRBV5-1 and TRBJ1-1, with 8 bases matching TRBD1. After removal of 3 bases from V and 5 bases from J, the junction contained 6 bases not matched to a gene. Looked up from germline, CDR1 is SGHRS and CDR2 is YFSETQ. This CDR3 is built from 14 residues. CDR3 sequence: CASSSRQGLTEAFF. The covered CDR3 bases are TGCGCCAGCAGCTCCCGACAGGGGTTAACTGAA.

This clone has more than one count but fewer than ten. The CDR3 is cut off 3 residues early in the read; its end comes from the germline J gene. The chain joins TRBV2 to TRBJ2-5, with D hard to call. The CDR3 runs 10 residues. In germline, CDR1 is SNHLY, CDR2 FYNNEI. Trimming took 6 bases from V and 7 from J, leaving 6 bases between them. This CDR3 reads CASRERTQYF. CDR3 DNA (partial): TGTGCCAGCAGGGAACGGACC.

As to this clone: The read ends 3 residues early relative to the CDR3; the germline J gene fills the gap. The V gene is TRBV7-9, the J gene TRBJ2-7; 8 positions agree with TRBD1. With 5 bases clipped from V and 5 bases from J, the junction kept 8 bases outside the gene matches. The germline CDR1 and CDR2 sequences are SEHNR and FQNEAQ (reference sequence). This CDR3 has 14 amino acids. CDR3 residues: CASSTQDREHEQYF. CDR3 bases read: TGTGCCAGCAGCACGCAGGACAGGGAGCACGAG. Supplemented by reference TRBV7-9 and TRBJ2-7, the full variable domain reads DTGVSQNPRHKITKRGQNVTFRCDPISEHNRLYWYRQTLGQGPEFLTYFQNEAQLEKSRLLSDRFSAERPKGSFSTLEIQRTEQGDSAMYLCASSTQDREHEQYFGPGTRLTVT.

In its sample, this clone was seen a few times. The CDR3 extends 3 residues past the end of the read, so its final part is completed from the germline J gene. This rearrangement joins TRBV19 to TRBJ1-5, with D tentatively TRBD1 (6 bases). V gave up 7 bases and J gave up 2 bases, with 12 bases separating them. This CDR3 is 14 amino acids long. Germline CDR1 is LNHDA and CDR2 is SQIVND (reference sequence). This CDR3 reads CASTQGWGNQPQHF. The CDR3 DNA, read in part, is TGTGCCAGTACCCAGGGGTGGGGCAATCAGCCC.